The text below deals with one T cell receptor (beta chain). Its antigen is currently unknown. The CDR3 spans 14 residues. The germline V gene encodes CDR1 KGHSH and CDR2 LQKENI. Between the trimmed V and J ends, which lost 5 bases and 0 bases, there was a span of 11 bases. The sample comes from a study of shared clonotypes between healthy human individuals. Study-wide points: Across a handful of donors, naive CD4 shared roughly 5.1%, naive CD8 more than 3%, memory CD4 roughly 2.1%, memory CD8 0.4% to 0.5%.

Naive CD4+ cells were CD45RA-selected; the remaining cells were memory. Clones were sequenced by immunoSEQ multiplex PCR, and TCRdb holds only the in-frame ones, with some missing. The data contain around 2.5 million clones, roughly 93% of them singletons. The sequenced sample was naive CD4+ T cells from PBMCs. Stated subset: CD45RA+ positively selected. The clonotype comes from a man younger than 30 in good health. Some clones in this sample may be carry-over from other donors' samples. V and J are TRBV18 and TRBJ2-7; no clear D gene. DNA of the CDR3: TGTGCCAGCTCAAGGGATTCGGGCTCCTACGAGCAGTACTTC. Protein sequence: CASSRDSGSYEQYF.